Listed below are T cell receptor beta chains from one sample, sequenced in a study of blood T cell repertoires in COVID-19. TCRdb's copy holds only in-frame clones and misses some; the assay was immunoSEQ multiplex PCR. This table has fewer than 90,000 clones, about 80% appearing once. The sample comprised peripheral blood. These receptor sequences come from a human donor in a cohort sampled during active COVID-19. CDR3s include the opening cysteine and the closing phenylalanine or tryptophan. The order of the fields is V gene, clone size, D gene, J gene, CDR3 protein, CDR3 DNA. A D gene is named only where the DNA matches it firmly. Rows may omit the clone size; those that give it use once, few, many or a size class.

V gene: TRBV19
clone size: few
D gene: TRBD1
J gene: TRBJ1-5
CDR3 protein: CASSKSDRAQHF
CDR3 DNA: TGTGCCAGTAGTAAATCGGACAGGGCCCAGCATTTT

V gene: TRBV4-3
clone size: once
D gene: .
J gene: TRBJ2-1
CDR3 protein: CASSQDITRSGNEQFF
CDR3 DNA: TGCGCCAGCAGCCAAGATATTACTAGGTCCGGCAATGAGCAGTTCTTC

V gene: TRBV3-1/TRBV3-2
clone size: few
D gene: TRBD1
J gene: TRBJ2-7
CDR3 protein: CASSLGQTKYEQYF
CDR3 DNA: TGTGCCAGCAGCTTGGGACAGACCAAATACGAGCAGTACTTC

V gene: TRBV7-9
clone size: .
D gene: .
J gene: TRBJ1-5
CDR3 protein: CASSRISGEGNQPQHF
CDR3 DNA: TGTGCCAGCAGCCGGATCTCAGGGGAAGGCAATCAGCCCCAGCATTTT

V gene: TRBV6-5
clone size: .
D gene: .
J gene: TRBJ2-7
CDR3 protein: CASSNYYEQYF
CDR3 DNA: TGTGCCAGCAGCAACTACTACGAGCAGTACTTC

V gene: TRBV9
clone size: .
D gene: .
J gene: TRBJ2-7
CDR3 protein: CASSVYGASYEQYF
CDR3 DNA: TGTGCCAGCAGCGTATACGGAGCGAGTTACGAGCAGTACTTC

V gene: TRBV6-5
clone size: .
D gene: TRBD1
J gene: TRBJ2-4
CDR3 protein: CASTFRTGQNIQYF
CDR3 DNA: TGTGCCAGCACCTTCCGGACAGGCCAAAACATTCAGTACTTC

V gene: TRBV6-6
clone size: .
D gene: .
J gene: TRBJ1-4
CDR3 protein: CASREARATNEKLFF
CDR3 DNA: TGTGCCAGCAGGGAGGCCCGGGCAACTAATGAAAAACTGTTTTTT

V gene: TRBV4-1
clone size: .
D gene: .
J gene: TRBJ2-2
CDR3 protein: CASSPGHYTGELFF
CDR3 DNA: TGCGCCAGCAGCCCGGGACATTACACCGGGGAGCTGTTTTTT

V gene: TRBV30
clone size: few
D gene: .
J gene: TRBJ2-2
CDR3 protein: CAWSVRRPGELFF
CDR3 DNA: TGTGCCTGGAGTGTTAGGCGGCCCGGGGAGCTGTTTTTT

V gene: TRBV4-2
clone size: .
D gene: .
J gene: TRBJ2-5
CDR3 protein: CASSPNPQYQETQYF
CDR3 DNA: TGTGCCAGCAGCCCAAACCCCCAGTACCAAGAGACCCAGTACTTC

V gene: TRBV5-6
clone size: few
D gene: TRBD1
J gene: TRBJ2-3
CDR3 protein: CASSFRGLDTQYF
CDR3 DNA: TGTGCCAGCAGCTTCAGGGGGCTAGATACGCAGTATTTT

V gene: TRBV6-6
clone size: few
D gene: .
J gene: TRBJ1-2
CDR3 protein: CASSPGLAGGYTF
CDR3 DNA: TGTGCCAGCAGCCCCGGATTGGCGGGCGGCTACACCTTC

V gene: TRBV18
clone size: .
D gene: .
J gene: TRBJ2-3
CDR3 protein: CASSPSAPGGTDTQYF
CDR3 DNA: TGTGCCAGCTCACCAAGCGCCCCCGGGGGCACAGATACGCAGTATTTT

V gene: TRBV7-9
clone size: once
D gene: .
J gene: TRBJ1-1
CDR3 protein: CASSPREPKTEAFF
CDR3 DNA: TGTGCCAGCAGCCCCAGGGAACCAAAGACTGAAGCTTTCTTT

V gene: TRBV28
clone size: .
D gene: TRBD2
J gene: TRBJ2-1
CDR3 protein: CASSHDGLAPGDNEQFF
CDR3 DNA: TGTGCCAGCAGCCACGACGGACTAGCCCCGGGTGACAATGAGCAGTTCTTC

V gene: TRBV5-1
clone size: .
D gene: .
J gene: TRBJ2-5
CDR3 protein: CASSRWREAYQETQYF
CDR3 DNA: TGCGCCAGCAGCCGTTGGAGGGAGGCGTACCAAGAGACCCAGTACTTC

V gene: TRBV5-1
clone size: once
D gene: .
J gene: TRBJ2-7
CDR3 protein: CASSSQGYEQYF
CDR3 DNA: TGCGCCAGCAGCTCCCAGGGGTACGAGCAGTACTTC

V gene: TRBV28
clone size: .
D gene: TRBD2
J gene: TRBJ2-1
CDR3 protein: CASRPPREGSYNEQFF
CDR3 DNA: TGTGCCAGCAGACCCCCCAGGGAGGGCTCCTACAATGAGCAGTTCTTC

V gene: TRBV10-2
clone size: .
D gene: TRBD1
J gene: TRBJ2-7
CDR3 protein: CASSESQDRDEQYF
CDR3 DNA: TGCGCCAGCAGTGAGTCGCAGGACAGGGACGAGCAGTACTTC

V gene: TRBV28
clone size: .
D gene: .
J gene: TRBJ1-1
CDR3 protein: CASSTRTEAFF
CDR3 DNA: TGTGCCAGCAGCACCCGGACTGAAGCTTTCTTT

V gene: TRBV6-2/TRBV6-3
clone size: .
D gene: .
J gene: TRBJ2-5
CDR3 protein: CASSPERRPGETQYF
CDR3 DNA: TGTGCCAGCAGCCCCGAAAGGAGACCAGGGGAGACCCAGTACTTC

V gene: TRBV7-9
clone size: .
D gene: .
J gene: TRBJ1-3
CDR3 protein: CASSSDQAGNTIYF
CDR3 DNA: TGTGCCAGCAGCTCCGACCAGGCTGGAAACACCATATATTTT

V gene: TRBV7-3
clone size: .
D gene: TRBD2
J gene: TRBJ2-5
CDR3 protein: CASSSIAGGWETQYF
CDR3 DNA: TGTGCCAGCAGCTCCATAGCGGGAGGTTGGGAGACCCAGTACTTC

V gene: TRBV7-9
clone size: few
D gene: .
J gene: TRBJ1-2
CDR3 protein: CASSLGTDYGYTF
CDR3 DNA: TGTGCCAGCAGCTTAGGGACAGACTATGGCTACACCTTC

V gene: TRBV6-2/TRBV6-3
clone size: few
D gene: .
J gene: TRBJ1-1
CDR3 protein: CASSLRRVSTEAFF
CDR3 DNA: TGTGCCAGCAGTCTCCGTCGGGTCTCCACTGAAGCTTTCTTT

V gene: TRBV6-1
clone size: once
D gene: TRBD2
J gene: TRBJ2-1
CDR3 protein: CASSEGGLARNEQFF
CDR3 DNA: TGTGCCAGCAGTGAAGGGGGACTAGCGAGAAATGAGCAGTTCTTC

V gene: TRBV6-5
clone size: .
D gene: .
J gene: TRBJ1-4
CDR3 protein: CASRTTTNEKLFF
CDR3 DNA: TGTGCCAGCAGGACAACAACTAATGAAAAACTGTTTTTT

V gene: TRBV7-9
clone size: .
D gene: TRBD2
J gene: TRBJ2-7
CDR3 protein: CASSPKRLAGGTYEQYF
CDR3 DNA: TGTGCCAGCAGCCCGAAACGACTAGCGGGAGGAACCTACGAGCAGTACTTC

V gene: TRBV5-1
clone size: .
D gene: TRBD2
J gene: TRBJ2-7
CDR3 protein: CASSLAGGRGYEQYF
CDR3 DNA: TGCGCCAGCAGCTTGGCGGGGGGGAGAGGCTACGAGCAGTACTTC

V gene: TRBV2
clone size: .
D gene: TRBD1
J gene: TRBJ2-3
CDR3 protein: CASRGKRTGGTDTQYF
CDR3 DNA: TGTGCCAGCAGGGGGAAACGGACAGGGGGCACAGATACGCAGTATTTT

V gene: TRBV30
clone size: .
D gene: TRBD1
J gene: TRBJ1-4
CDR3 protein: CAWSLGTGGYYEKLFF
CDR3 DNA: TGTGCCTGGAGTCTTGGGACAGGCGGATACTATGAAAAACTGTTTTTT

V gene: TRBV7-5
clone size: .
D gene: .
J gene: TRBJ2-2
CDR3 protein: CARDEREYGELFF
CDR3 DNA: TGTGCCAGGGACGAGCGGGAGTACGGGGAGCTGTTTTTT

V gene: TRBV19
clone size: once
D gene: TRBD1
J gene: TRBJ2-7
CDR3 protein: CASSSDRGYSYEQYF
CDR3 DNA: TGTGCCAGTAGTAGCGACAGGGGCTACTCCTACGAGCAGTACTTC

V gene: TRBV4-2
clone size: .
D gene: .
J gene: TRBJ2-5
CDR3 protein: CANSTGGRAGEETQYF
CDR3 DNA: TGTGCCAACAGCACAGGGGGTAGGGCGGGAGAGGAGACCCAGTACTTC

V gene: TRBV6-2/TRBV6-3
clone size: once
D gene: TRBD2
J gene: TRBJ2-1
CDR3 protein: CASSYQGLAGKQFF
CDR3 DNA: TGTGCCAGCAGTTACCAGGGACTAGCGGGAAAGCAGTTCTTC

V gene: TRBV4-3
clone size: few
D gene: .
J gene: TRBJ1-6
CDR3 protein: CASSQEAGADSPLHF
CDR3 DNA: TGCGCCAGCAGCCAAGAGGCGGGGGCCGATTCACCCCTCCACTTT

V gene: TRBV14
clone size: few
D gene: .
J gene: TRBJ2-7
CDR3 protein: CASSQELDYEQYF
CDR3 DNA: TGTGCCAGCAGCCAAGAACTCGACTACGAGCAGTACTTC

V gene: TRBV7-3
clone size: .
D gene: TRBD2
J gene: TRBJ2-7
CDR3 protein: CASSFPGLKGYEQYF
CDR3 DNA: TGTGCCAGCAGCTTTCCGGGACTAAAAGGCTACGAGCAGTACTTC

V gene: TRBV11-2
clone size: .
D gene: .
J gene: TRBJ2-3
CDR3 protein: CASSLDGGIYTQYF
CDR3 DNA: TGTGCCAGCAGCTTAGATGGCGGCATTTATACGCAGTATTTT

V gene: TRBV5-8
clone size: .
D gene: .
J gene: TRBJ2-1
CDR3 protein: CASSLVLWSGAYNEQFF
CDR3 DNA: TGTGCCAGCAGCTTGGTTTTGTGGTCAGGGGCCTACAATGAGCAGTTCTTC

V gene: TRBV7-2
clone size: few
D gene: .
J gene: TRBJ2-7
CDR3 protein: CASSPGSEQYF
CDR3 DNA: TGTGCCAGCAGTCCCGGGAGCGAGCAGTACTTC

V gene: TRBV7-2
clone size: .
D gene: TRBD2
J gene: TRBJ2-1
CDR3 protein: CASSFKREFGEQFF
CDR3 DNA: TGTGCCAGCAGCTTCAAGCGGGAGTTTGGGGAGCAGTTCTTC

V gene: TRBV3-1/TRBV3-2
clone size: .
D gene: .
J gene: TRBJ1-6
CDR3 protein: CASSYAPTRQLHF
CDR3 DNA: TGTGCCAGCAGCTACGCCCCAACCCGACAGCTCCACTTT

V gene: TRBV7-3
clone size: .
D gene: TRBD2
J gene: TRBJ2-1
CDR3 protein: CASSSKPPSSGTYNEQFF
CDR3 DNA: TGTGCCAGCAGCTCAAAGCCCCCCTCTAGCGGAACCTACAATGAGCAGTTCTTC

V gene: TRBV30
clone size: .
D gene: TRBD1
J gene: TRBJ2-7
CDR3 protein: CAWTRTGRDYEQYF
CDR3 DNA: TGTGCCTGGACCAGGACAGGGAGAGACTACGAGCAGTACTTC

V gene: TRBV9
clone size: .
D gene: TRBD1
J gene: TRBJ1-1
CDR3 protein: CASTRDRDTEAFF
CDR3 DNA: TGTGCCAGCACCCGGGACAGGGACACTGAAGCTTTCTTT

V gene: TRBV7-9
clone size: .
D gene: .
J gene: TRBJ1-4
CDR3 protein: CASSPRGREKLFF
CDR3 DNA: TGTGCCAGCAGCCCCAGGGGAAGGGAAAAACTGTTTTTT

V gene: TRBV4-1
clone size: .
D gene: .
J gene: TRBJ2-5
CDR3 protein: CASSQVPGRFETQYF
CDR3 DNA: TGCGCCAGCAGCCAAGTCCCGGGAAGGTTCGAGACCCAGTACTTC

V gene: TRBV10-2
clone size: .
D gene: .
J gene: TRBJ2-2
CDR3 protein: CASSLAWRDTGELFF
CDR3 DNA: TGCGCCAGCAGTCTAGCGTGGAGAGACACCGGGGAGCTGTTTTTT

V gene: TRBV7-9
clone size: many
D gene: .
J gene: TRBJ1-5
CDR3 protein: CASSLFGTSNQPQHF
CDR3 DNA: TGTGCCAGCAGCTTATTCGGTACGAGCAATCAGCCCCAGCATTTT

V gene: TRBV21-1
clone size: .
D gene: .
J gene: TRBJ2-5
CDR3 protein: CASSPWDIQETQYF
CDR3 DNA: TGTGCCAGCAGCCCCTGGGACATCCAAGAGACCCAGTACTTC

V gene: TRBV30
clone size: many
D gene: TRBD1
J gene: TRBJ1-3
CDR3 protein: CAWGGQANSGNTIYF
CDR3 DNA: TGTGCCTGGGGGGGACAGGCTAACTCTGGAAACACCATATATTTT

V gene: TRBV11-2
clone size: .
D gene: .
J gene: TRBJ2-7
CDR3 protein: CASSVVAHGNYEQYF
CDR3 DNA: TGTGCCAGCAGTGTCGTCGCCCACGGTAACTACGAGCAGTACTTC

V gene: TRBV6-1
clone size: .
D gene: .
J gene: TRBJ1-2
CDR3 protein: CASSEAGLVYGYTF
CDR3 DNA: TGTGCCAGCAGTGAAGCGGGCCTGGTCTATGGCTACACCTTC